The text below deals with one T cell receptor (beta chain). This sample was included in a study of cytomegalovirus exposure and HLA in healthy donors. In the PCR, 60 Vbeta and 13 Jbeta primers were used. Repertoires were generated with immunoSEQ multiplex PCR, while TCRdb's copy carries only in-frame clones and drops some. The sample has 96,000 or so clones. Sequencing was performed on PBMCs. This clonotype was obtained from a girl aged 5-17 years in good health and CMV-seropositive.

CDR3 DNA sequence: TGCAGCGCCAAACAGGGGGGTGGGACAGATACGCAGTATTTT. It translates to CSAKQGGGTDTQYF. V and J are TRBV29-1 and TRBJ2-3, with 8 bases matching TRBD1. In germline, CDR1 is SQVTM, CDR2 ANQGSEA. J lost 3 bases, V lost 7 bases, and 9 bases had no gene match. The CDR3 runs to 14 residues.